One and the same sample provided the 28 T cell receptor beta chains below, sequenced in a study of T cells expressing NK-cell markers. TCRdb reworked the 5' RACE reads into one entry per CDR3 protein, no DNA. This specimen shows 400,000 or so distinct CDR3 sequences; the ten leading clones hold 9.5% to 12%. The specimen sequenced was blood T cells: a sorted CD56 or NKG2C T cell subset, CD4+ or CD8+ T cells, or bulk PBMC T cells (not recorded which). Every receptor here comes from a woman in her fifties or sixties in good health.

The rearrangement uses TRBV5-1 and TRBJ2-2; the D call of TRBD2 rests on TCRdb alone, since no DNA is present to check it. The CDR3 spans 16 residues. Germline V gives CDR1 SGHRS, CDR2 YFSETQ. The CDR3 protein is CASSLLLTRGAGELFF.

J is TRBJ2-6 and V is TRBV7-9. The CDR3 runs 16 residues. The germline V gene encodes CDR1 SEHNR and CDR2 FQNEAQ (reference sequence). CDR3 loop: CASSLSQGSGANVLTF.

The rearrangement joins TRBV5-1 to TRBJ2-1; TCRdb reports TRBD2, a call that lacks DNA to check it against. Germline-derived CDR1 and CDR2 are SGHRS and YFSETQ. The length of the CDR3 is 16 residues. The CDR3 spells CASAEVPGLVYNEQFF.

The rearrangement joins TRBV9 to TRBJ2-3; TCRdb selects TRBD1, and the lack of DNA leaves this call unchecked. The CDR3 loop spans 17 amino acids. CDR1 is SGDLS, CDR2 YYNGEE, per germline. The CDR3: CASSVDGRRGAWDTQYF.

The chain carries TRBV2 and TRBJ2-5; TCRdb names TRBD1, which stays unverified in the absence of DNA. Germline V gives CDR1 SNHLY, CDR2 FYNNEI. The CDR3 is made up of 15 amino acids. CDR3 protein: CASSPRQGGQETQYF.

This sequence joins TRBV5-5 and TRBJ2-3. The CDR3 consists of 14 residues. Germline loops: CDR1 SGHKS, CDR2 YYEKEE (reference sequence). CDR3 region: CASSFSLAADTQYF.

The CDR3 spells CASSHWDTAEQYF. The V gene is TRBV3-1, the J gene TRBJ2-7; the D call of TRBD1 rests on TCRdb alone, since no DNA is present to check it. The CDR3 extends over 13 amino acids. Germline CDR1 is LGHDT and CDR2 is YNNKEL (reference sequence).

The gene calls are TRBV7-3 and TRBJ2-1. CDR1 and CDR2 from the germline V gene are SGHTA and FQGTGA. The length of the CDR3 is 15 residues. This CDR3 is CASSLAHRAYNEQFF.

V is TRBV3-1 and J is TRBJ2-6. This CDR3 contains 14 residues. CDR1 is LGHDT and CDR2 is YNNKEL in the germline V gene (reference sequence). CDR3 protein: CASSRRTGANVLTF.

The chain is built from TRBV2 and TRBJ1-3. CDR3 length: 14 amino acids. Germline CDR1 and CDR2: SNHLY and FYNNEI. Here the CDR3 reads CASSEGESRNTIYF.

The chain combines TRBV12-3 or TRBV12-4 with TRBJ1-2; TCRdb outputs TRBD1, but without DNA this stays unchecked. This CDR3 has 16 amino acids. CDR3 in amino acids: CASSLGMGVEIYGYTF.

The rearrangement links TRBV7-6 to TRBJ2-5; the D call of TRBD1 rests on TCRdb alone, since no DNA is present to check it. The germline V gene has CDR1 SGHVS and CDR2 FNYEAQ. The CDR3 contains 14 residues. This CDR3 is CASSLGSGRGTQYF. Full variable domain (outside the CDR3, taken from reference TRBV7-6 and TRBJ2-5): GAGVSQSPRYKVTKRGQDVALRCDPISGHVSLYWYRQALGQGPEFLTYFNYEAQQDKSGLPNDRFSAERPEGSISTLTIQRTEQRDSAMYRCASSLGSGRGTQYFGPGTRLLVL.

This chain connects TRBV28 to TRBJ1-1. This CDR3 comprises 15 residues. Germline V gene data show CDR1 as MDHEN and CDR2 as SYDVKM. The CDR3 protein is CASSMRGVRYTEAFF.

V is TRBV7-9 and J is TRBJ2-3; with no DNA, the TCRdb D assignment of TRBD2 cannot be verified. The CDR3 runs 14 residues. The germline V gene encodes CDR1 SEHNR and CDR2 FQNEAQ (reference sequence). This CDR3 reads CATRQLGPTDTQYF.

The chain combines TRBV27 with TRBJ2-6; the TCRdb D gene call, TRBD1, has no DNA to confirm it. Germline CDR1 is MNHEY and CDR2 is SMNVEV (reference sequence). CDR3 length: 17 amino acids. The CDR3 spells CASSFQGALSGANVLTF.

The chain links TRBV20-1 to TRBJ2-1; TCRdb's D call, TRBD2, is unchecked because there is no DNA. The CDR3 consists of 14 residues. The germline CDR1 and CDR2 sequences are DFQATT and SNEGSKA (reference sequence). This CDR3 is CSANEGTRDNEQFF.

The chain has TRBV10-3 and TRBJ2-3. The germline gives CDR1 ENHRY, CDR2 SYGVKD. The CDR3 extends over 16 amino acids. CDR3 residues: CAISRLRQLDTDTQYF.

The genes are TRBV12-3 or TRBV12-4 and TRBJ1-3; TCRdb's D call, TRBD1, is unchecked because there is no DNA. The CDR3 length is 15 residues. The CDR3 spells CASSPDSFSGNTIYF.

V usage is TRBV4-1 and J usage is TRBJ1-1; TCRdb lists TRBD1, though no DNA is available to test this call. This CDR3 spans 14 amino acids. Germline V gives CDR1 MGHRA, CDR2 YSYEKL. CDR3 sequence: CASSQALDRGEAFF.

V and J are TRBV7-9 and TRBJ2-6. The CDR3 extends over 12 amino acids. Germline loops: CDR1 SEHNR, CDR2 FQNEAQ (reference sequence). CDR3: CASASGANVLTF.

The chain joins TRBV5-1 to TRBJ2-5; TCRdb picks TRBD1, but there is no DNA to check that call. This CDR3 has 16 residues. In germline, CDR1 is SGHRS, CDR2 YFSETQ. The CDR3 is CASSLTQGSYQETQYF.

This CDR3 reads CASSSVKAGRYNEQFF. This rearrangement joins TRBV5-5 to TRBJ2-1. Germline V gene data show CDR1 as SGHKS and CDR2 as YYEKEE (reference sequence). There are 16 residues in the CDR3.

The J gene is TRBJ2-2, the V gene TRBV2. CDR3 length: 11 amino acids. The germline V gene has CDR1 SNHLY and CDR2 FYNNEI. CDR3 sequence: CAAGTTGELFF.

This chain uses TRBV6-5 with TRBJ1-6; absent DNA, TCRdb's TRBD1 call cannot be checked. This CDR3 has 14 amino acids. From germline, CDR1 is MNHEY and CDR2 SVGAGI. The CDR3 sequence is CASSSRGGDSPLHF.

The gene calls are TRBV24-1 and TRBJ2-5; with no DNA, the TCRdb D assignment of TRBD2 cannot be verified. The germline V gene has CDR1 KGHDR and CDR2 SFDVKD. There are 15 residues in the CDR3. CDR3: CATINASGSGETQYF.

The chain joins TRBV12-3 or TRBV12-4 to TRBJ1-5; absent DNA, TCRdb's TRBD1 call cannot be checked. The CDR3 sequence is 13 residues long. This CDR3 reads CASSLGAGQPQHF.

J is TRBJ2-2 and V is TRBV12-3 or TRBV12-4; TCRdb picks TRBD2, but there is no DNA to check that call. The CDR3 is 15 amino acids. The CDR3 reads CASRGGGSHTGELFF.

This chain links TRBV5-1 with TRBJ2-1; TCRdb gives TRBD2 as the D gene, but with no DNA this cannot be confirmed. Germline lookup yields CDR1 SGHRS and CDR2 YFSETQ. CDR3 size: 14 residues. The CDR3 protein is CASKPGLADGEQFF.